This T cell receptor beta chain was identified during a study of T cell repertoires in cytomegalovirus infection (dated by TCRdb to the late 2010s). Looking at the study overall: Because public TCR beta signatures pointed to carriage of CMV infection together with the matching HLA type, the HLA type of each donor mattered for the analysis. Study-level results and caveats: In the ex vivo response, HLA-C-restricted CMV-specific TCR beta clonotypes were dominant, and in two of eight donors the single most frequent clonotype came from this HLA-C-restricted group. In both this cohort and an independent cohort of some 350 donors, the cumulative frequency of public TCR beta family members distinguished carriers of CMV infection plus the relevant HLA type.

Looking up the germline V gene yields CDR1 MNHEY and CDR2 SVGAGI. The CDR3, from cysteine to phenylalanine, totals 13 residues. Of all the DNA, just the CDR3 is kept, 39 bases in frame from base 1. The reads were generated on an Illumina HiSeq 1500. TCRdb ran its own pipeline on the public reads, namely fastp trimming at Q25 and MiXCR clone calling, and kept in-frame beta chains. Records with the same CDR3 protein are collapsed into one entry carrying the most frequent genes and DNA. The sample includes roughly 630,000 distinct CDR3 sequences, with more than 20% observed a single time. The top ten constitute around 7.6% of the sample. In regard to this clonotype: This receptor's antigen is unknown. A clone one base away is much larger, so this may be a read error.

Sample: CD8+ T cells from PBMCs. The sequence was obtained from a human donor in good health (CMV status not recorded). Some clones in this sample may be carry-over from other donors' samples. The chain links TRBV6-5 with TRBJ1-1; the D region possibly corresponds to TRBD1 (6 bases align). The CDR3 has the sequence CTSSSGVRTEAFF. Read as DNA, the sequence is TGTACCAGCAGTTCAGGGGTACGCACTGAAGCTTTCTTT.